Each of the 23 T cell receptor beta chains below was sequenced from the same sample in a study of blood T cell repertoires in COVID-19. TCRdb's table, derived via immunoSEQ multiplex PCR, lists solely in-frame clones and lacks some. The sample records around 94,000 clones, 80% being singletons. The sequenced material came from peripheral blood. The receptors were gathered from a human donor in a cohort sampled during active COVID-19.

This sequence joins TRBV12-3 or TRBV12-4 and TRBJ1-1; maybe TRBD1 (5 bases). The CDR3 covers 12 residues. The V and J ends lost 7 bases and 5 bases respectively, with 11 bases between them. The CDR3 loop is CASILGGTEAFF. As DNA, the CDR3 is TGTGCCAGCATTCTCGGGGGGACTGAAGCTTTCTTT.

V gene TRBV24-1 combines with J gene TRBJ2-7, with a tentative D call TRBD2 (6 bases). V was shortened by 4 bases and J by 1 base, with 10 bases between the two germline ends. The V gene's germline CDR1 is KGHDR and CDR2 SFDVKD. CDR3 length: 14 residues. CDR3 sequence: CATSDAGTSYEQYF. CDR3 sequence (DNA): TGTGCCACCAGTGACGCGGGGACTTCCTACGAGCAGTACTTC.

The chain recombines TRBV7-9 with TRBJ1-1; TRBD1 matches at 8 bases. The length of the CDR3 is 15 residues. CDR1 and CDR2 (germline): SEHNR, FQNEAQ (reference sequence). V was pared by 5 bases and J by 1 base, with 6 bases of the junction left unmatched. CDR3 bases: TGTGCCAGCAGCCCGTCCGGGACAGGGAACACTGAAGCTTTCTTT. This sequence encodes CASSPSGTGNTEAFF.

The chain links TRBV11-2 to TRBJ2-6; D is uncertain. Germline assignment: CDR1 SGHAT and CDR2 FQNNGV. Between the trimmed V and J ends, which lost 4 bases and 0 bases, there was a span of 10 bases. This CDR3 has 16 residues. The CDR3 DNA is TGTGCCAGCAGCTCACCCAGGCTCTCTGGGGCCAACGTCCTGACTTTC. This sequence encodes CASSSPRLSGANVLTF.

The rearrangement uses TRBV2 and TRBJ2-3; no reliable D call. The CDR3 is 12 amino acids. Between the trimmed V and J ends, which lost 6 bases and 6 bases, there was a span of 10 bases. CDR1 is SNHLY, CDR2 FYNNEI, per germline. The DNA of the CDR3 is TGTGCCAGCAGCGTCGTTCGGGATACGCAGTATTTT. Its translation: CASSVVRDTQYF.

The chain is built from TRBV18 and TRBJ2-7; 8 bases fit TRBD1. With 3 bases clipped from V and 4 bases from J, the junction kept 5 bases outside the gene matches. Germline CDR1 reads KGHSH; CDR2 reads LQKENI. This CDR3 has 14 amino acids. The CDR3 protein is CASSPDRARYEQYF. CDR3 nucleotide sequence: TGTGCCAGCTCACCGGACAGGGCTCGGTACGAGCAGTACTTC.

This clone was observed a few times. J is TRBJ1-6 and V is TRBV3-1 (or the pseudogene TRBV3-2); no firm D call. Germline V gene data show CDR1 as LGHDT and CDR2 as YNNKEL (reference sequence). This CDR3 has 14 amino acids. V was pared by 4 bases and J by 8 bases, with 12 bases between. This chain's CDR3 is CASSPFSGDSPLHF. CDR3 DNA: TGTGCCAGCAGCCCCTTTTCTGGAGATTCACCCCTCCACTTT.

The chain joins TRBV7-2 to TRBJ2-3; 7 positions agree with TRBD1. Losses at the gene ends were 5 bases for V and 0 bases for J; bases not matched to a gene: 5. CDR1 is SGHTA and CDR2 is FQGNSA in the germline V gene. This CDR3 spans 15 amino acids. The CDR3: CASSPTGSSTDTQYF. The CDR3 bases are TGTGCCAGCAGCCCGACAGGGTCCAGCACAGATACGCAGTATTTT.

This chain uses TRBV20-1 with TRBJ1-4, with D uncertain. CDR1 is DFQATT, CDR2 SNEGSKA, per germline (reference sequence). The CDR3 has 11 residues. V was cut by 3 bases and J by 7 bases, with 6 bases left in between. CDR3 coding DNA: TGCAGTGCTAGTACCGGTGAAAAACTGTTTTTT. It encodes CSASTGEKLFF.

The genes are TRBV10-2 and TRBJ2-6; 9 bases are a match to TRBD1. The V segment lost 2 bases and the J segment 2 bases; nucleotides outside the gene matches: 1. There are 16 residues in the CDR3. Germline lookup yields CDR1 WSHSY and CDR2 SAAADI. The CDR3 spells CASSEDRGTGANVLTF. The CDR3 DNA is TGCGCCAGCAGTGAGGACAGGGGGACTGGGGCCAACGTCCTGACTTTC.

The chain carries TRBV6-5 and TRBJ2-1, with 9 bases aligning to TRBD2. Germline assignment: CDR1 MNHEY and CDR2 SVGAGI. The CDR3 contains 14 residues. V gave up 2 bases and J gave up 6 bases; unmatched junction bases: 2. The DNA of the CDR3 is TGTGCCAGCAGTTACCGCGGGAGGGCCAATGAGCAGTTCTTC. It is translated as CASSYRGRANEQFF.

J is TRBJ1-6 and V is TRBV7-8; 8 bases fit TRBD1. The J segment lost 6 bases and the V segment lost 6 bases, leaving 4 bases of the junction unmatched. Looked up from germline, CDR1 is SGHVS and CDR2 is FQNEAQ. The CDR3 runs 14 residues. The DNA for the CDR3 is TGTGCCAGCAGGCGGACAGGGCGTAATTCACCCCTCCACTTT. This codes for CASRRTGRNSPLHF.

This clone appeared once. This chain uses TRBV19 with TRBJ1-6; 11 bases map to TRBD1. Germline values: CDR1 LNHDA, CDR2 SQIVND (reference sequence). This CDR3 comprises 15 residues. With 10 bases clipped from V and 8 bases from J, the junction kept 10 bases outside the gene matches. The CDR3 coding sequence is TGTGCCACGCGGACCGGGACAGGGGGAGATTCACCCCTCCACTTT. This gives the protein CATRTGTGGDSPLHF.

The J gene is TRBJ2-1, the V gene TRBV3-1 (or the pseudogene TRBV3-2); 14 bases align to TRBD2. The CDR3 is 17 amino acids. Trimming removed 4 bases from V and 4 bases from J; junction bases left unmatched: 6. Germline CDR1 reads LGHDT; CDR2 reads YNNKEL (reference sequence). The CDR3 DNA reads TGTGCCAGCAGCCTCCGACGACTAGCGGGAGGGTACAATGAGCAGTTCTTC. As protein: CASSLRRLAGGYNEQFF.

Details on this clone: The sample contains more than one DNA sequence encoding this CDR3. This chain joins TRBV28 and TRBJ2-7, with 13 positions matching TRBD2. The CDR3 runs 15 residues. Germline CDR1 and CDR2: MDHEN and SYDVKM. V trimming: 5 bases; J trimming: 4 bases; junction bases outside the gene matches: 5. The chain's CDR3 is CASSPGLAGRYEQYF. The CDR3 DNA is TGTGCCAGCAGTCCGGGACTAGCGGGGAGATACGAGCAGTACTTC.

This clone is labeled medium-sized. The CDR3 protein is CAARGSTEAFF. CDR3 bases: TGTGCCGCCAGGGGATCCACTGAAGCTTTCTTT. The chain recombines TRBV19 with TRBJ1-1, with D perhaps matching TRBD1 (6 bases). The V gene lost 11 bases and the J gene lost 4 bases, with 11 bases spanning the gap. The CDR3 runs 11 residues. Germline values: CDR1 LNHDA, CDR2 SQIVND (reference sequence).

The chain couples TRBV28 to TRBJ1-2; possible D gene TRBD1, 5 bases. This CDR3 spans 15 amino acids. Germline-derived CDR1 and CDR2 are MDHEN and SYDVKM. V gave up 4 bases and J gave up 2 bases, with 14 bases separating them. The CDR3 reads CASSSPWGGNYGYTF. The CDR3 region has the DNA TGTGCCAGCAGTTCCCCCTGGGGGGGGAACTATGGCTACACCTTC.

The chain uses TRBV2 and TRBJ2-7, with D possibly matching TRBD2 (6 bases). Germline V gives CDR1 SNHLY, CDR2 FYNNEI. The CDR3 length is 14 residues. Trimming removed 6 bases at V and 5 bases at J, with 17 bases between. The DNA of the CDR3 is TGTGCCAGCAGGCCGGCGGGGCGTTTCCACGAGCAGTACTTC. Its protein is CASRPAGRFHEQYF.

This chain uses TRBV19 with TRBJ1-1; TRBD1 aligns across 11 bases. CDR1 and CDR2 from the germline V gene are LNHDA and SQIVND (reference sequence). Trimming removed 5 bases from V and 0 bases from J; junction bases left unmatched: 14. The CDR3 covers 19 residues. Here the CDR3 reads CASSGNPLDRGLMNTEAFF. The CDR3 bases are TGTGCCAGTAGTGGAAATCCGTTGGACAGGGGGCTTATGAACACTGAAGCTTTCTTT.

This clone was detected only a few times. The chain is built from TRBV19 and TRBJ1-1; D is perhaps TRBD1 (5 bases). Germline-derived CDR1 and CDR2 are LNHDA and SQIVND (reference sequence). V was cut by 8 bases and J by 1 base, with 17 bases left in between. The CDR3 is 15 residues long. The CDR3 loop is CASQGGGTANTEAFF. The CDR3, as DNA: TGTGCCAGTCAGGGAGGTGGTACGGCGAACACTGAAGCTTTCTTT.

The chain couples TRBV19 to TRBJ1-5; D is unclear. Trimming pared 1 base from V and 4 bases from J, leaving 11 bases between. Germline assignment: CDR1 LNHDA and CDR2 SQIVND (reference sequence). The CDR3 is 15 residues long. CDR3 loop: CASSIGLAVNQPQHF. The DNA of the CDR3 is TGTGCCAGTAGTATAGGGCTGGCGGTGAATCAGCCCCAGCATTTT.

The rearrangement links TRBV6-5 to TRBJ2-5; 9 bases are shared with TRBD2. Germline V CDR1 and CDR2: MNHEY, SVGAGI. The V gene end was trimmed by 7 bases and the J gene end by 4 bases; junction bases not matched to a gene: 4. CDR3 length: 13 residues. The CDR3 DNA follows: TGTGCCAGCAACAGACTAGCGGTAGAGACCCAGTACTTC. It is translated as CASNRLAVETQYF.

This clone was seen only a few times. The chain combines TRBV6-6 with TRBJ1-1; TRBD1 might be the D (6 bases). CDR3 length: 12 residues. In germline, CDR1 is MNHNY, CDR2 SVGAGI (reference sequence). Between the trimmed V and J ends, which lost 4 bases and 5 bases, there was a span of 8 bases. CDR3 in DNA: TGTGCCAGCAGTTTTACAGGGACTGAAGCTTTCTTT. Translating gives CASSFTGTEAFF.